Listed below are T cell receptor beta chains from one sample, sequenced in a study of blood T cell repertoires in COVID-19. Only in-frame clones appear in the TCRdb table, and some are missing; sequencing was by immunoSEQ multiplex PCR. The sample yields approximately 110,000 clones, roughly 69% seen once. Sequencing was done on a sample of peripheral blood. The receptors shown here come from an elderly man with acute or convalescent COVID-19. The CDR3 runs from the conserved cysteine through the conserved F or W. The order of the fields is J gene, D gene, V gene, clone size, CDR3 DNA, CDR3 protein. A D gene is named only where the DNA matches it firmly. Rows may omit the clone size; those that give it use once, few, many or a size class.

>TRBJ1-1|NA|TRBV28|once
TGTGCCAGGAGGGACACTGAAGCTTTCTTT
CARRDTEAFF
>TRBJ2-3|TRBD2|TRBV7-3|NA
TGTGCCAGCAGCTTCGGTCGGGTAAGCGGGATGGGCACAGATACGCAGTATTTT
CASSFGRVSGMGTDTQYF
>TRBJ2-1|TRBD1|TRBV28|NA
TGTGCCAGCAGTCTTCGGACAGGGGGAGACCAGTTCTTC
CASSLRTGGDQFF
>TRBJ1-4|NA|TRBV7-9|NA
TGTGCCAGCAGCTTGGCAGGGTTTAATGAAAAACTGTTTTTT
CASSLAGFNEKLFF
>TRBJ2-2|NA|TRBV28|NA
TGTGCCAGCAGTTTATTTGGGGGGGCAGGCGAGGAGCTGTTTTTT
CASSLFGGAGEELFF
>TRBJ2-3|TRBD2|TRBV6-5|NA
TGTGCCAGCACGTGGCGGGAGGGCACAGATACGCAGTATTTT
CASTWREGTDTQYF
>TRBJ1-1|TRBD1|TRBV28|NA
TGTGCCAGCAGTTTCCAGGGGGCAACGAACACTGAAGCTTTCTTT
CASSFQGATNTEAFF
>TRBJ2-7|TRBD2|TRBV24-1|NA
TGTGCCACCAGTGATCCCCCGGGGGGCGAGCAGTACTTC
CATSDPPGGEQYF
>TRBJ2-5|NA|TRBV9|few
TGTGCCAGCAGCGTCCAGACAGGAGAAGAGACCCAGTACTTC
CASSVQTGEETQYF
>TRBJ1-1|TRBD1|TRBV10-3|NA
TGTGCCATCAGTACAGGGGGCGCTGAAGCTTTCTTT
CAISTGGAEAFF
>TRBJ2-3|NA|TRBV7-2|NA
TGTGCCAGCAGCTTAAAGGGCGGGGAGAGGATAGATACGCAGTATTTT
CASSLKGGERIDTQYF
>TRBJ2-2|NA|TRBV30|once
TGTGCCTGGACGGGACTTTTCACCGGGGAGCTGTTTTTT
CAWTGLFTGELFF
>TRBJ2-4|TRBD1|TRBV28|NA
TGTGCCAGCAGTTCTTTGGGGACAGGAATGCTTCGGGACATTCAGTACTTC
CASSSLGTGMLRDIQYF
>TRBJ1-5|NA|TRBV30|NA
TGTGCCTGGAGTAGAGGACAGCGCAATCAGCCCCAGCATTTT
CAWSRGQRNQPQHF
>TRBJ2-2|NA|TRBV28|NA
TGTGCCAGCACCTCGACAGGTACCGGGGAGCTGTTTTTT
CASTSTGTGELFF
>TRBJ2-7|TRBD1|TRBV19|NA
TGTGCCAGTAGTGACAGGGGATTCGACTACGAGCAGTACTTC
CASSDRGFDYEQYF
>TRBJ1-4|NA|TRBV6-5|NA
TGTGCCAGCACCGACAGTATTGCAACTAATGAAAAACTGTTTTTT
CASTDSIATNEKLFF
>TRBJ2-5|TRBD2|TRBV7-2|few
TGTGCCAGCAGCTTAAGCGGGGGCCTCCAAGAGACCCAGTACTTC
CASSLSGGLQETQYF
>TRBJ2-7|TRBD2|TRBV5-1|NA
TGCGCCAGCAGCTTGTCCCTAGCGGGTACCTACGAGCAGTACTTC
CASSLSLAGTYEQYF
>TRBJ2-2|NA|TRBV5-4|few
TGTGCCAGCAGCTTCCGGGACACTACCGGGGAGCTGTTTTTT
CASSFRDTTGELFF
>TRBJ2-3|NA|TRBV2|NA
TGTGCCAGCAGTGAATACGGGTACACAGATACGCAGTATTTT
CASSEYGYTDTQYF
>TRBJ1-2|TRBD1|TRBV3-1/TRBV3-2|NA
TGTGCCAGCAGCCAGGCTACAGGGGGCCTTAACTATGGCTACACCTTC
CASSQATGGLNYGYTF
>TRBJ1-4|NA|TRBV6-5|few
TGTGCCAGCAGTTACCGGGGGTATGAAAAACTGTTTTTT
CASSYRGYEKLFF
>TRBJ2-1|TRBD2|TRBV9|few
TGTGCCAGCAGCGTAGCTGGGACTAGCGGGCGCTTGGGTGAGCAGTTCTTC
CASSVAGTSGRLGEQFF